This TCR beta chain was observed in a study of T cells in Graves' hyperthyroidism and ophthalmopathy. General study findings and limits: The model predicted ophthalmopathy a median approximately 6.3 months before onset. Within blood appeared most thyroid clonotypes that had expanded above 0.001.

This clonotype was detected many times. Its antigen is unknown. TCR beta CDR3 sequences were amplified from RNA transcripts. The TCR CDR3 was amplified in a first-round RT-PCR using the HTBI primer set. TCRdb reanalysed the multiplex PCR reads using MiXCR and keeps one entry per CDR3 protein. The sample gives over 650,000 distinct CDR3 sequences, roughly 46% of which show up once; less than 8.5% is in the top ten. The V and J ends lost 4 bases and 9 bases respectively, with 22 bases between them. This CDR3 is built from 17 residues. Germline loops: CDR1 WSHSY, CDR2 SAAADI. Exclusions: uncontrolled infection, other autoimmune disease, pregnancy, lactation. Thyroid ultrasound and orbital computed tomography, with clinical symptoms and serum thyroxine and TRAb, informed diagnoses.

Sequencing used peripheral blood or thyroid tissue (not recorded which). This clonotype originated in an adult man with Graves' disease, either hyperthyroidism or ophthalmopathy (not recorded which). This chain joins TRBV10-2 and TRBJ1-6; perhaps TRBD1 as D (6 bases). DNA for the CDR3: TGCGCCAGCAGTGGCGTGGCCGAAGGACAGTACGGTTCACCCCTCCACTTT. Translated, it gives CASSGVAEGQYGSPLHF.